The entry below gives a single T cell receptor beta chain sequence along with its context. The data are from a study of blood T cell repertoires in COVID-19. Only in-frame clones appear in the TCRdb table, and some are missing; sequencing was by immunoSEQ multiplex PCR. The sample lists about 180,000 clones, roughly nine tenths seen once, with around 1.9% in the top ten. The germline gives CDR1 SGDLS, CDR2 YYNGEE. The CDR3 consists of 14 residues. V lost 3 bases and J lost 9; bases outside the gene matches: 4. Sequencing was performed on peripheral blood. This clonotype was sampled from a man aged 18-30 years who had recovered from COVID-19. The chain employs TRBV9 and TRBJ1-6, with TRBD1 matching over 9 bases. CDR3: CASSGGQGSSPLHF. In DNA form, the CDR3 reads TGTGCCAGCAGCGGCGGACAGGGGAGTTCACCCCTCCACTTT.